What follows is one T cell receptor (beta chain) and its context. PCR used 60 Vbeta primers and 13 Jbeta primers. Assay used: immunoSEQ multiplex PCR; TCRdb lists only in-frame clones, some missing. The top ten clones hold 6% to 7.5% of a sample with 150,000 to 200,000 clones, roughly 80% of them seen once. The sample originates from a study of cytomegalovirus exposure and HLA in healthy donors. V was clipped by 6 bases and J by 4 bases; unmatched bases: 10. The CDR3 consists of 15 residues. Germline V gene sequence: CDR1 LNHDA, CDR2 SQIVND (reference sequence). The source material was PBMCs. The sequence was obtained from a man between 25 and 39 years old in good health and CMV-seropositive. V gene TRBV19 combines with J gene TRBJ1-2; 8 positions match TRBD1. In DNA form, the CDR3 reads TGTGCCAGTAGCGGATTAGAAACAGGGGGCTATGGCTACACCTTC. This gives the protein CASSGLETGGYGYTF.